These T cell receptor beta chains were read from a single sample in a study of Ad26.COV2.S vaccination and SARS-CoV-2 variants. TCRdb keeps only in-frame clones here, not all; method: immunoSEQ multiplex PCR. The data show around 250,000 clones, with around 88% seen just once and less than 3.5% held by the top ten. Specimen: peripheral blood, collected in a trial of Ad26.COV2.S vaccine versus placebo. These receptors were taken from a person aged 18 to 59 who received the Ad26.COV2.S COVID-19 vaccine or a placebo. Both conserved end residues are trimmed from each CDR3. A D gene is named only where the DNA matches it firmly. The size field is filled for only some rows; it gives once, few, many or a size class.

V: TRBV4-3; J: TRBJ1-2; D: NA; size: NA; CDR3: ASSQGGRAPTGGYT
V: TRBV7-3; J: TRBJ2-2; D: NA; size: NA; CDR3: ASSPQGAGELF
V: TRBV4-1; J: TRBJ1-4; D: TRBD1; size: NA; CDR3: ASSQDLGQGNEKLF
V: TRBV20-1; J: TRBJ1-1; D: TRBD1; size: NA; CDR3: SASQQGAPF
V: TRBV7-3; J: TRBJ2-1; D: TRBD1; size: NA; CDR3: ASSFGTGGPKF
V: TRBV19; J: TRBJ1-3; D: NA; size: few; CDR3: ASTRGGNTIY
V: TRBV5-1; J: TRBJ1-1; D: NA; size: NA; CDR3: ASSLLRESEAF
V: TRBV28; J: TRBJ2-1; D: NA; size: NA; CDR3: ASSLAPSSRGVNEQF
V: TRBV15; J: TRBJ1-4; D: NA; size: NA; CDR3: ATSRATNLQALGEKLF
V: TRBV7-7; J: TRBJ2-3; D: NA; size: NA; CDR3: ASSEQSSTDTQY
V: TRBV7-9; J: TRBJ2-5; D: TRBD1; size: NA; CDR3: ASSSQGPQETQY
V: TRBV27; J: TRBJ2-6; D: NA; size: NA; CDR3: ASSPLLSGANVLT
V: TRBV3-1/TRBV3-2; J: TRBJ1-1; D: NA; size: NA; CDR3: ASSQGIEANTEAF
V: TRBV19; J: TRBJ1-5; D: NA; size: NA; CDR3: ASSIGFGRTAGQPQH
V: TRBV10-3; J: TRBJ1-2; D: NA; size: NA; CDR3: AIRTGTTHGYT
V: TRBV14; J: TRBJ1-4; D: TRBD1; size: few; CDR3: ASSQEAIGGEDEKLF
V: TRBV4-2; J: TRBJ2-7; D: TRBD2; size: NA; CDR3: ASSLGLAGRNEQY